Below, 11 T cell receptor beta chains from the same sample are listed, as sequenced in a study of T cell responses to AZD1222 COVID-19 vaccine. Clones were sequenced by immunoSEQ multiplex PCR, and TCRdb holds only the in-frame ones, with some missing. The sample has approximately 130,000 clones, approximately 92% seen once. Sequenced material: peripheral blood, taken on day 0 of AZD1222 vaccination. Receptors originate from an adult in good health.

The chain carries TRBV18 and TRBJ2-1, with 12 bases that match TRBD2. After removal of 2 bases from V and 10 bases from J, the junction contained 12 bases not matched to a gene. This CDR3 is built from 17 residues. Germline V lookup: CDR1 KGHSH, CDR2 LQKENI. CDR3 nucleotide sequence: TGTGCCAGCTCACCAAGTGGGCTAGCGGGAGGGTTCAGAGAGCAGTTCTTC. As protein: CASSPSGLAGGFREQFF.

The gene calls are TRBV30 and TRBJ2-7; 11 nucleotides match TRBD1. Germline CDR1 reads GTSNPN; CDR2 reads SVGIG (reference sequence). The CDR3 is 14 amino acids. With 6 bases clipped from V and 1 base from J, the junction kept 5 bases outside the gene matches. The CDR3 reads CACIRDRGSYEQYF. The CDR3 DNA is TGTGCCTGCATCCGGGACAGGGGGTCCTACGAGCAGTACTTC. The full variable domain, completed using reference TRBV30 and TRBJ2-7, is SQTIHQWPATLVQPVGSPLSLECTVEGTSNPNLYWYRQAAGRGLQLLFYSVGIGQISSEVPQNLSASRPQDRQFILSSKKLLLSDSGFYLCACIRDRGSYEQYFGPGTRLTVT.

J is TRBJ2-1 and V is TRBV9, with 13 nucleotides matching TRBD2. Germline CDR1 is SGDLS and CDR2 is YYNGEE. With 0 bases clipped from V and 12 bases from J, the junction kept 3 bases outside the gene matches. This CDR3 contains 14 residues. The CDR3 DNA reads as TGTGCCAGCAGCGTAGGGGGACTAGCGGGAAGGCAGTTCTTC. The encoded protein is CASSVGGLAGRQFF.

The chain has TRBV19 and TRBJ1-5, with unresolved D. This CDR3 spans 14 amino acids. The germline V gene encodes CDR1 LNHDA and CDR2 SQIVND (reference sequence). The ends were cut back, 6 bases at V and 7 bases at J, with 16 bases in the middle. The CDR3 DNA follows: TGTGCCAGTAGGAAGTCGCAGGAGAAACAGCCCCAGCATTTT. As protein: CASRKSQEKQPQHF.

This rearrangement joins TRBV28 to TRBJ1-2; 9 nucleotides match TRBD1. Per the germline V gene, CDR1 is MDHEN and CDR2 is SYDVKM. The junction had 7 bases not matched to a gene; V was cut back by 7 bases and J by 4 bases. The CDR3 is made up of 14 amino acids. DNA of the CDR3: TGTGCCAGCATTACCGGGACAGGGTCCTATGGCTACACCTTC. Translating it yields CASITGTGSYGYTF.

The chain joins TRBV5-8 to TRBJ1-3; perhaps TRBD1 as D (5 bases). V was clipped by 0 bases and J by 3 bases, with 7 bases between them. CDR3 length: 14 residues. The germline V gene has CDR1 SGHTS and CDR2 YDEGEE. In DNA form, the CDR3 reads TGTGCCAGCAGCTTGGACAGGAGTGGAAACACCATATATTTT. Protein: CASSLDRSGNTIYF.

This clone was seen a single time. The chain couples TRBV9 to TRBJ2-7; D is ambiguous. The V gene's germline CDR1 is SGDLS and CDR2 YYNGEE. Deletions cut 0 bases from V and 4 bases from J, with 2 bases between. CDR3 length: 11 residues. CDR3 in amino acids: CASSVEYEQYF. DNA of the CDR3: TGTGCCAGCAGCGTAGAATACGAGCAGTACTTC.

The J gene is TRBJ2-7, the V gene TRBV15; no reliable D call. Germline V gene data show CDR1 as LNHNV and CDR2 as YYDKDF (reference sequence). Trimming cost V 4 bases and J 4 bases, with 11 bases left between them. This CDR3 is built from 13 residues. CDR3 bases: TGTGCCACCAGCATAAGAGCCGGGTACGAGCAGTACTTC. This codes for CATSIRAGYEQYF.

This chain connects TRBV12-5 to TRBJ2-5; TRBD2 aligns across 7 bases. Trimming took 8 bases from V and 3 from J; bases not matched to a gene: 9. The length of the CDR3 is 14 residues. CDR1 is LGHNT and CDR2 is FRNRAP in the germline V gene. As DNA, the CDR3 is TGTGCTAGTAGGGAGGCTAGCGGTGAAGAGACCCAGTACTTC. Its translation: CASREASGEETQYF.

This clone showed up just a few times. V and J are TRBV5-7 and TRBJ1-6; 7 positions agree with TRBD1. TRBV5-7 is reported as an ORF; its role is uncertain. With 7 bases clipped from V and 9 bases from J, the junction kept 7 bases outside the gene matches. CDR3 size: 13 residues. The CDR3: CASRQGGGSPLHF. The CDR3 DNA follows: TGTGCCAGCCGCCAGGGGGGAGGTTCACCCCTCCACTTT.

The sample holds one count of this clone. The chain carries TRBV7-9 and TRBJ1-2; 9 nucleotides match TRBD1. CDR1 is SEHNR and CDR2 is FQNEAQ in the germline V gene (reference sequence). Trimming cost V 3 bases and J 5 bases; bases outside gene matches: 10. The CDR3 length is 16 residues. The CDR3 DNA reads as TGTGCCAGCAGCTTTGGACAGGGGCCTACTGGATATGGCTACACCTTC. Protein sequence: CASSFGQGPTGYGYTF.